The following is a T cell receptor (beta chain) sequence with its context. The sample comes from a study of blood T cell repertoires in COVID-19. At the level of the study: The study drew acute and convalescent COVID-19 samples from the United States, Italy and Spain. PBMCs, B-cell-depleted T cells, or T cells provided the cDNA or gDNA that made up the material.

Trimming took off 5 bases at V and 2 bases at J, with 13 bases between the two ends. The CDR3 is 15 amino acids. Germline CDR1 is LNHDA and CDR2 is SQIVND (reference sequence). Original methodology: Amplification from reference gene primers served as the basis for estimated nucleated cell counts. The table came from immunoSEQ multiplex PCR; TCRdb's copy has only in-frame clones and leaves some out. V and J calls and clone size follow that table, whereas D and trimming were derived from the DNA. The repertoire holds about 220,000 clones, with more than 65% as singletons. The chain joins TRBV19 to TRBJ1-5; no clear D gene. This TCR derives from a woman aged 55-69 years with acute or convalescent COVID-19. Sequenced material: peripheral blood. The chain's CDR3 is CASSVRIGGNQPQHF. DNA for the CDR3: TGTGCCAGTAGTGTCCGCATCGGGGGCAATCAGCCCCAGCATTTT.